A selection of T cell receptor beta chains follows, all from one sample in a study of CD8 T cells in Susac syndrome. TCRdb processed the immunoSEQ multiplex PCR reads anew with MiXCR; each CDR3 protein has one entry. Among 120,000 to 150,000 distinct CDR3 sequences listed, 90% to 97% were seen once. Sequences were obtained from CD4+ T cells from PBMCs. These receptors originate from a human donor with Susac syndrome. CDR3s include the opening cysteine and the closing phenylalanine or tryptophan. The D gene is left open where the match is weak. For some rows the clone size is stated as once, few or many, or as a class when expanded; others skip it.

TRBJ2-5,-,-,TRBV5-1,CASSSAAYQETQYF,TGCGCCAGCAGCTCCGCAGCCTACCAAGAGACCCAGTACTTC
TRBJ2-7,TRBD1,-,TRBV7-2,CASSTGGDYEQYF,TGTGCCAGCAGTACAGGGGGAGACTACGAGCAGTACTTC
TRBJ1-2,-,-,TRBV20-1,CSGRAREVHGYTF,TGCAGTGGACGGGCCAGGGAGGTTCATGGCTACACCTTC
TRBJ1-2,-,-,TRBV20-1,CSARSYYGYTF,TGCAGTGCTAGATCGTACTATGGCTACACCTTC
TRBJ1-4,-,-,TRBV29-1,CSVAGNEKLFF,TGCAGCGTTGCTGGCAATGAAAAACTGTTTTTT
TRBJ2-6,TRBD2,-,TRBV18,CASSRGGISGANVLTF,TGTGCCAGCTCACGCGGGGGAATCTCTGGGGCCAACGTCCTGACTTTC
TRBJ2-5,-,-,TRBV10-3,CAISLGGAGETQYF,TGTGCCATCAGTCTGGGGGGGGCCGGGGAGACCCAGTACTTC
TRBJ2-1,-,-,TRBV27,CASTPTGYNEQFF,TGTGCCAGCACCCCCACTGGTTACAATGAGCAGTTCTTC
TRBJ2-1,-,-,TRBV29-1,CSAARGDNEQFF,TGCAGCGCGGCGAGGGGAGACAATGAGCAGTTCTTC
TRBJ2-3,-,-,TRBV29-1,CSVENRGTDTQYF,TGCAGCGTTGAAAACAGGGGCACAGATACGCAGTATTTT
TRBJ2-1,TRBD1,-,TRBV3-1,CASKARGHFYNEQFF,TGTGCCAGCAAGGCGAGGGGGCACTTCTACAATGAGCAGTTCTTC
TRBJ2-7,TRBD1,-,TRBV4-1,CASSTQGGSYEQYF,TGCGCCAGCAGTACACAGGGGGGCTCCTACGAGCAGTACTTC
TRBJ2-3,TRBD1,-,TRBV4-1,CASSQHGQGTGDTQYF,TGCGCCAGCAGCCAACACGGACAGGGGACGGGAGATACGCAGTATTTT
TRBJ2-7,-,-,TRBV9,CASSETQGSSYEQYF,TGTGCCAGCAGCGAGACGCAGGGATCCTCCTACGAGCAGTACTTC
TRBJ2-7,-,-,TRBV12-3/TRBV12-4,CASSTSYEQYF,TGTGCCAGCAGTACCTCCTACGAGCAGTACTTC
TRBJ2-1,TRBD2,-,TRBV5-4,CASSLISGSDEQFF,TGTGCCAGCAGCTTGATTAGCGGGAGCGATGAGCAGTTCTTC
TRBJ2-1,-,-,TRBV20-1,CSARDLGPSYNEQFF,TGCAGTGCTAGAGATCTAGGGCCTTCCTACAATGAGCAGTTCTTC
TRBJ2-5,-,-,TRBV6-5,CASSRPGGGETQYF,TGTGCCAGCAGTCGACCGGGTGGTGGGGAGACCCAGTACTTC
TRBJ2-5,-,-,TRBV20-1,CSASAVGETQYF,TGCAGTGCTAGTGCGGTGGGGGAGACCCAGTACTTC
TRBJ2-7,TRBD1,-,TRBV19,CASSPPQGIYEQYF,TGTGCCAGTAGTCCCCCACAGGGGATATACGAGCAGTACTTC
TRBJ2-5,-,-,TRBV3-1,CASSQDSYQETQYF,TGTGCCAGCAGCCAAGACAGCTACCAAGAGACCCAGTACTTC
TRBJ2-7,-,-,TRBV18,CASSPQNRAIYEQYF,TGTGCCAGCTCACCACAGAACCGCGCAATCTACGAGCAGTACTTC
TRBJ2-2,-,once,TRBV7-9,CASSARPPPGGELFF,TGTGCCAGCAGCGCCCGGCCCCCACCCGGCGGGGAGCTGTTTTTT
TRBJ2-3,TRBD2,once,TRBV5-1,CASSQNSGTKTQYF,TGCGCCAGCAGCCAAAATAGCGGGACCAAAACGCAGTATTTT
TRBJ1-2,-,-,TRBV9,CASSEDISTNYGYTF,TGTGCCAGCAGCGAGGACATCTCCACTAACTATGGCTACACCTTC